This TCR beta chain was recovered during a study of blood T cells in healthy people across ages. This clonotype showed up just a few times. For the second PCR, which ran for about 7 to 11 cycles, a sample-barcoded 5' primer and a J-beta primer mix were used. MiXCR, run by TCRdb on the 5' RACE reads, gives a single entry per CDR3 protein. The sample comprises around 1,000,000 distinct CDR3 sequences, 20% to 25% of which are singletons, and approximately 0.7% rests with the top ten. This sample also appeared in a second study, on T cells of mothers and their children. Per that study: Once extracted, all RNA went into cDNA synthesis at about 1.4 ug per 15 ul.

Sequencing was done on a sample of blood. This receptor was identified in a girl under 10 years old in good health.

For the CDR3, the DNA is TGTGCCAGCAGCCCCTTCGGGACACTGAACACTGAAGCTTTCTTT. This gives the protein CASSPFGTLNTEAFF. This rearrangement joins TRBV6-2 or TRBV6-3 to TRBJ1-1; D is perhaps TRBD1 (6 bases). Trimming stripped 6 bases from V and 0 bases from J, with 14 bases between. CDR3 length: 15 residues. Germline CDR1 and CDR2: MNHEY and SVGEGT.